This T cell receptor beta chain was captured by sequencing in a study of cytomegalovirus exposure and HLA in healthy donors. For the study at large: Some 85 million unique TCRs from HLA-typed donors were held in an early data release.

Germline CDR1 and CDR2: LNHNV and YYDKDF (reference sequence). V was shortened by 0 bases and J by 4 bases, with 15 bases between the two germline ends. This CDR3 is 16 amino acids long. Use of 60 Vbeta and 13 Jbeta primers characterized the PCR. Clones were read by immunoSEQ multiplex PCR, and TCRdb kept only the in-frame ones, dropping some. The sample lists under 150,000 clones, approximately 80% occurring once. The rearrangement links TRBV15 to TRBJ1-1; D gene unclear. The sequenced sample consisted of PBMCs. The TCR comes from a woman between 18 and 29 years old in good health and CMV-seronegative. The CDR3 reads CATSRDHTGIGTEAFF. The CDR3 DNA is TGTGCCACCAGCAGAGATCATACGGGAATCGGCACTGAAGCTTTCTTT.